The entry that follows covers one T cell receptor (beta chain) sequence. During active infection, Seattle patients enrolled and were then monitored through disease. The sample originates from a study of blood T cell repertoires in COVID-19. Study details: The samples span acute and convalescent COVID-19 from the United States, Italy and Spain.

From germline, CDR1 is MNHEY and CDR2 SMNVEV (reference sequence). The CDR3 extends over 14 amino acids. V lost 7 bases and J lost 8; bases outside the gene matches: 5. Here immunoSEQ multiplex PCR was the method, and the copy in TCRdb shows in-frame clones only, minus some. The table includes about 420,000 clones, approximately 90% detected once. The V gene is TRBV27, the J gene TRBJ1-4; TRBD1 matches at 12 bases. This clonotype was obtained from a man aged 18 to 30 with COVID-19, enrolled during active disease. Sequenced sample: peripheral blood. CDR3 DNA: TGTGCCAGCACTTCCGGGACAGGGGGCGAAAAACTGTTTTTT. Protein: CASTSGTGGEKLFF.